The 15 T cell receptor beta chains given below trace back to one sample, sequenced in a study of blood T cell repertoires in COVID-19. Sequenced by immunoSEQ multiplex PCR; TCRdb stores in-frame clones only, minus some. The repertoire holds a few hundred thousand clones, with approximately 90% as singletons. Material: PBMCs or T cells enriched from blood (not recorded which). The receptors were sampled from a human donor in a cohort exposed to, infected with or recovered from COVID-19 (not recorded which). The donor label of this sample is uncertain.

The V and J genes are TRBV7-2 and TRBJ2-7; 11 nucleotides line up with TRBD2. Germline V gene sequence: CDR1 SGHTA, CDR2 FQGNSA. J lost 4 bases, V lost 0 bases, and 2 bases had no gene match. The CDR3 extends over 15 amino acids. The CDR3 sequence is CASSLALAGGYEQYF. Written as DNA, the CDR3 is TGTGCCAGCAGCTTAGCTCTAGCGGGGGGTTACGAGCAGTACTTC.

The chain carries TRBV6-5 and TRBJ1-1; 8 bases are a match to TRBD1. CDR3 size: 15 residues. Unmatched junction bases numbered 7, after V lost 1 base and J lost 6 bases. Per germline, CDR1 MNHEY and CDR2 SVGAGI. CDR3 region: CASSYLTGEVAEAFF. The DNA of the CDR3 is TGTGCCAGCAGTTACTTGACAGGGGAGGTGGCTGAAGCTTTCTTT.

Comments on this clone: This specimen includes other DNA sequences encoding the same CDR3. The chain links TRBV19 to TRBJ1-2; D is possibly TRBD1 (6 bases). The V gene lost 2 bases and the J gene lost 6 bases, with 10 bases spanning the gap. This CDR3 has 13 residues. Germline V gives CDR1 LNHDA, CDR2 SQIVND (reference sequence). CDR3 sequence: CASSINRENGYTF. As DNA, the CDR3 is TGTGCCAGTAGTATAAACAGGGAGAATGGCTACACCTTC.

The CDR3 region has the DNA TGTGCCAGCCAACCACTCTCGGGGACAGGGGAAGGGCCCCAGCATTTT. Translation gives CASQPLSGTGEGPQHF. The V call is TRBV27, the J call TRBJ1-5; 10 nucleotides align to TRBD1. V shed 8 bases and J 9 bases; nucleotides not matched to a gene: 16. From germline, CDR1 is MNHEY and CDR2 SMNVEV (reference sequence). The CDR3 runs to 16 residues.

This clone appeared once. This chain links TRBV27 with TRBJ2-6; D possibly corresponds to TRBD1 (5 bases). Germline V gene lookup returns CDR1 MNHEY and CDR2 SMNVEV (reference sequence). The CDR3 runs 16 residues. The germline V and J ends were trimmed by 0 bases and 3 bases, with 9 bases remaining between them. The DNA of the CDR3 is TGTGCCAGCAGTTTATCGACAGCGTATGGGGCCAACGTCCTGACTTTC. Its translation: CASSLSTAYGANVLTF.

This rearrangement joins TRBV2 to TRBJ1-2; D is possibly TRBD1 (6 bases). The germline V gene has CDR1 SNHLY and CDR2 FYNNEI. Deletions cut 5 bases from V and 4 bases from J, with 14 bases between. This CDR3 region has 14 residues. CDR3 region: CASSRWGQGYGYTF. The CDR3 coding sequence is TGTGCCAGCAGTAGGTGGGGGCAAGGCTATGGCTACACCTTC.

The CDR3 bases are TGTGCCAGCAGCGTCGGGACTTACAATGAGCAGTTCTTC. Translated: CASSVGTYNEQFF. The V call is TRBV9, the J call TRBJ2-1, with D perhaps TRBD2 (6 bases). The CDR3 length is 13 residues. The germline V and J ends were trimmed by 2 bases and 4 bases, with 7 bases remaining between them. Germline V gene data show CDR1 as SGDLS and CDR2 as YYNGEE.

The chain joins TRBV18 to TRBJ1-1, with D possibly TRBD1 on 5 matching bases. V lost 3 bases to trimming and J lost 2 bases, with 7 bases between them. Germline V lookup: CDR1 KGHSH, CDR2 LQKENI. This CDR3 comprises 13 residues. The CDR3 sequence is CASSPGHNTEAFF. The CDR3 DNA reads TGTGCCAGCTCACCCGGACATAACACTGAAGCTTTCTTT.

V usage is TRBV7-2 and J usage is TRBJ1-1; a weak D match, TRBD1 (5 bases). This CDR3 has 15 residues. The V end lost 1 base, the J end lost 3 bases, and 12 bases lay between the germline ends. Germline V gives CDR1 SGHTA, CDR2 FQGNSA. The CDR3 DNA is TGTGCCAGCAGCTTAGGGGCAGGGAGGGACACTGAAGCTTTCTTT. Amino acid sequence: CASSLGAGRDTEAFF.

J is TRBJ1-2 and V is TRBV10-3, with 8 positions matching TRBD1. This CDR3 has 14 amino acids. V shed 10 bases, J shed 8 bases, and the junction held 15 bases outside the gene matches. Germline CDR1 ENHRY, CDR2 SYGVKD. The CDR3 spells CATSAQQGEVGYTF. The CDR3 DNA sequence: TGTGCCACCTCCGCCCAACAGGGGGAGGTGGGCTACACCTTC.

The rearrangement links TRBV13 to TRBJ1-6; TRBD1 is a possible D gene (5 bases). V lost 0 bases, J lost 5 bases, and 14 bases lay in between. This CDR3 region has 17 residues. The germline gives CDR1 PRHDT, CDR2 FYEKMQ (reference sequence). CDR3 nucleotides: TGTGCCAGCAGCTTAGGTCTGGGACTTGCGGATAATTCACCCCTCCACTTT. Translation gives CASSLGLGLADNSPLHF.

The CDR3 spells CAWSVGLAGAGETQYF. The CDR3 nucleotides are TGTGCCTGGAGTGTAGGACTAGCGGGGGCCGGGGAGACCCAGTACTTC. V is TRBV30 and J is TRBJ2-5; 13 nucleotides align to TRBD2. Unmatched junction bases numbered 6, after V lost 0 bases and J lost 5 bases. Germline CDR1 is GTSNPN and CDR2 is SVGIG (reference sequence). The CDR3 length is 16 residues.

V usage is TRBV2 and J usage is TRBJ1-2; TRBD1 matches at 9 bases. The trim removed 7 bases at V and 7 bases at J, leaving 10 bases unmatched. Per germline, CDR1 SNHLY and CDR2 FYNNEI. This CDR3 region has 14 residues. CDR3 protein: CASTRTGESSGYTF. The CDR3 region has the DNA TGTGCCAGCACCCGGACAGGGGAGTCGAGTGGCTACACCTTC.

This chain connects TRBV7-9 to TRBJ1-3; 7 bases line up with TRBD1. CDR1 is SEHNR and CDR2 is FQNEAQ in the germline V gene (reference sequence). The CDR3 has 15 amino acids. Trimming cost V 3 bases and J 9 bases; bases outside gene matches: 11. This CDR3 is CASSFLNRGTGTIYF. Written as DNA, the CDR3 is TGTGCCAGCAGCTTTCTGAACAGGGGAACGGGCACCATATATTTT.

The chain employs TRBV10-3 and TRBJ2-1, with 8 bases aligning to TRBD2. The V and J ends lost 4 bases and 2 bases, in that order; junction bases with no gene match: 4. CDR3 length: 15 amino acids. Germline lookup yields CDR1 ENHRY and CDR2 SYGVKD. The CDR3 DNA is TGTGCCATCAGTGGGGGCGGGGGGCCCTACAATGAGCAGTTCTTC. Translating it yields CAISGGGGPYNEQFF.